This T cell receptor (beta chain) was captured in a study of blood T cell repertoires in COVID-19. V lost 10 bases to trimming and J lost 5 bases; unmatched junction nucleotides: 8. The CDR3 spans 14 residues. Germline assignment: CDR1 MNHNY and CDR2 SVGAGI (reference sequence). TCRdb's table, derived via immunoSEQ multiplex PCR, lists solely in-frame clones and lacks some. Of under 100,000 clones in the sample, about 89% are singletons; the top ten hold 3% to 3.5%. V usage is TRBV6-6 and J usage is TRBJ1-1; 12 bases map to TRBD1. The sequence derives from a woman in her sixties or seventies with acute or convalescent COVID-19. The source material was peripheral blood. The CDR3 reads CATLRDRGLTEAFF. CDR3 DNA sequence: TGTGCCACACTCCGGGACAGGGGGCTGACTGAAGCTTTCTTT.